Shown below are 20 T cell receptor beta chains from a single sample sequenced in a study of blood T cell repertoires in COVID-19. Here immunoSEQ multiplex PCR was the method, and the copy in TCRdb shows in-frame clones only, minus some. The profile shows 200,000 to 250,000 clones, about 86% of them singletons. The sample comprised PBMCs or T cells enriched from blood (not recorded which). All receptors derive from a woman aged 50 to 65 with acute COVID-19.

The CDR3 DNA is TGTGCCAGCAGTGAACTCATGGGGGCGCGGGAGACCCAGTACTTC. The encoded protein is CASSELMGARETQYF. The V call is TRBV6-1, the J call TRBJ2-5; perhaps TRBD1 as D (6 bases). This CDR3 has 15 residues. Looked up from germline, CDR1 is MNHNS and CDR2 is SASEGT. The ends were cut back, 2 bases at V and 5 bases at J, with 15 bases in the middle.

This chain joins TRBV7-9 and TRBJ2-7; weak D call: TRBD2 (5 bases). Germline CDR1 and CDR2: SEHNR and FQNEAQ (reference sequence). The V end lost 2 bases, the J end lost 5 bases, and 13 bases lay between the germline ends. CDR3 length equals 14 residues. DNA for the CDR3: TGTGCCAGCAGCTTATATGGGAGTAACGACGAGCAGTACTTC. It specifies CASSLYGSNDEQYF.

J is TRBJ2-1 and V is TRBV9; TRBD1 might be the D (6 bases). The V gene's germline CDR1 is SGDLS and CDR2 YYNGEE. The CDR3 spans 12 residues. V dropped 5 bases and J dropped 9 bases, with 12 bases sitting between them. The CDR3 bases are TGTGCCAGCAGAGCACAGGGTAGTGAGCAGTTCTTC. As protein: CASRAQGSEQFF.

Details on this clone: This specimen includes other DNA sequences encoding the same CDR3. This sequence joins TRBV18 and TRBJ2-5; 8 bases are a match to TRBD1. The V and J ends lost 6 bases and 4 bases, in that order; junction bases with no gene match: 4. CDR3 size: 13 residues. CDR1 is KGHSH and CDR2 is LQKENI in the germline V gene. Here the CDR3 reads CASSQGQGETQYF. CDR3 bases: TGTGCCAGCTCCCAAGGACAGGGAGAGACCCAGTACTTC.

V gene TRBV5-1 combines with J gene TRBJ1-4; unclear D gene. Germline lookup yields CDR1 SGHRS and CDR2 YFSETQ. CDR3 size: 14 residues. V was trimmed by 7 bases and J by 6 bases, leaving 16 bases between them. The CDR3 is CASAYFSGDEKLFF. The CDR3 DNA reads TGCGCCAGCGCTTATTTCTCGGGAGATGAAAAACTGTTTTTT.

This clone was seen once. This sequence joins TRBV9 and TRBJ2-7; the match to TRBD2 covers 13 bases. This CDR3 comprises 15 residues. V shed 5 bases, J shed 0 bases, and the junction held 2 bases outside the gene matches. Germline-derived CDR1 and CDR2 are SGDLS and YYNGEE. CDR3 bases: TGTGCCAGCAGTCGGACTAGCGGGAGCTCCTACGAGCAGTACTTC. Its protein is CASSRTSGSSYEQYF.

J is TRBJ1-5 and V is TRBV2; no definite D call. Germline CDR1 SNHLY, CDR2 FYNNEI. The CDR3 runs to 13 residues. The germline V and J ends were trimmed by 6 bases and 4 bases, with 10 bases remaining between them. The CDR3 coding sequence is TGTGCCAGCAGCGGAGGGAGAAATCAGCCCCAGCATTTT. This sequence encodes CASSGGRNQPQHF.

This sequence joins TRBV5-1 and TRBJ1-4, with D maybe TRBD1 (5 bases). Germline values: CDR1 SGHRS, CDR2 YFSETQ. Trimming removed 1 base from V and 2 bases from J, with 9 bases in between. The CDR3 sequence is 15 residues long. The CDR3 protein is CASSLSQGTNEKLFF. CDR3 nucleotide sequence: TGCGCCAGCAGCTTGTCGCAGGGTACTAATGAAAAACTGTTTTTT.

V and J are TRBV28 and TRBJ1-1, with 9 bases identical to TRBD1. Germline V CDR1 and CDR2: MDHEN, SYDVKM. V lost 3 bases, J lost 1 base, and 3 bases stayed unmatched. The CDR3 is made up of 15 amino acids. CDR3 protein: CASSLVGQGNTEAFF. CDR3 in DNA: TGTGCCAGCAGTTTGGTGGGACAGGGGAACACTGAAGCTTTCTTT.

The chain carries TRBV30 and TRBJ2-7, with TRBD1 identical over 7 bases. Germline CDR1 reads GTSNPN; CDR2 reads SVGIG (reference sequence). The CDR3 is made up of 13 amino acids. Trimming cost V 4 bases and J 0 bases; bases outside gene matches: 3. In DNA form, the CDR3 reads TGTGCCTGGAAATACAGGGGCTCCTACGAGCAGTACTTC. Residues: CAWKYRGSYEQYF. The full variable domain, in which reference TRBV30 and TRBJ2-7 provide the parts outside the CDR3, is SQTIHQWPATLVQPVGSPLSLECTVEGTSNPNLYWYRQAAGRGLQLLFYSVGIGQISSEVPQNLSASRPQDRQFILSSKKLLLSDSGFYLCAWKYRGSYEQYFGPGTRLTVT.

V usage is TRBV12-3 or TRBV12-4 and J usage is TRBJ1-1; tentative D call: TRBD1 (5 bases). V was cut by 7 bases and J by 4 bases, with 10 bases left in between. This CDR3 has 12 amino acids. The CDR3 sequence: CASTRGGTEAFF. CDR3 sequence (DNA): TGTGCCAGCACAAGGGGAGGCACTGAAGCTTTCTTT.

This clone was recorded a few times. This chain connects TRBV4-2 to TRBJ1-2; TRBD1 is a possible D gene (6 bases). The germline gives CDR1 LGHNA, CDR2 YNFKEQ. With 0 bases removed from V and 2 bases from J, the gap between germline ends came to 13 bases. There are 16 residues in the CDR3. CDR3 DNA: TGTGCCAGCAGCCAAGACTATCAGGGGACCAACTATGGCTACACCTTC. Translating it yields CASSQDYQGTNYGYTF.

The rearrangement links TRBV27 to TRBJ2-1; tentative D call: TRBD1 (6 bases). Germline CDR1 is MNHEY and CDR2 is SMNVEV (reference sequence). This CDR3 contains 12 residues. Trimming cost V 4 bases and J 9 bases, with 10 bases left between them. Here the CDR3 reads CASSYQGTEQFF. The CDR3 DNA sequence: TGTGCCAGCAGTTACCAGGGGACTGAGCAGTTCTTC.

The rearrangement links TRBV18 to TRBJ2-1; TRBD2 might be the D (6 bases). Trimming stripped 6 bases from V and 0 bases from J, with 18 bases between. From germline, CDR1 is KGHSH and CDR2 LQKENI. The CDR3 covers 17 residues. The CDR3 nucleotides are TGTGCCAGCTCCCCTAGTGCGGGGTCCCTCTCCTACAATGAGCAGTTCTTC. This codes for CASSPSAGSLSYNEQFF. The full variable domain, its missing parts supplied by reference TRBV18 and TRBJ2-1, is NAGVMQNPRHLVRRRGQEARLRCSPMKGHSHVYWYRQLPEEGLKFMVYLQKENIIDESGMPKERFSAEFPKEGPSILRIQQVVRGDSAAYFCASSPSAGSLSYNEQFFGPGTRLTVL.

V is TRBV27 and J is TRBJ1-1, with 7 positions matching TRBD1. Per germline, CDR1 MNHEY and CDR2 SMNVEV (reference sequence). With V trimmed by 7 bases and J by 2 bases, 28 bases remained unmatched. This CDR3 has 21 amino acids. CDR3 in DNA: TGTGCCAGCATCCCCGAGGCCAGCAGTTTTCCTGAAGGGGGCCAAAACACTGAAGCTTTCTTT. Amino acids: CASIPEASSFPEGGQNTEAFF.

Regarding this clone: One junction end disagrees with the germline gene, perhaps due to a read error. This CDR3 reads CASSSPGQGTRPNF. Written as DNA, the CDR3 is TGTGCCAGCAGCTCACCGGGACAGGGGACCAGGCCGAACTTC. The rearrangement uses TRBV7-9 and TRBJ2-7; TRBD1 matches at 10 bases. CDR1 and CDR2 from the germline V gene are SEHNR and FQNEAQ (reference sequence). This CDR3 comprises 14 residues. The complete variable domain, with remaining parts taken from reference TRBV7-9 and TRBJ2-7, reads DTGVSQNPRHKITKRGQNVTFRCDPISEHNRLYWYRQTLGQGPEFLTYFQNEAQLEKSRLLSDRFSAERPKGSFSTLEIQRTEQGDSAMYLCASSSPGQGTRPNFGPGTRLTVT.

V is TRBV3-1 (or the pseudogene TRBV3-2) and J is TRBJ2-2; D is unresolved. CDR3 length equals 13 residues. Trimming stripped 3 bases from V and 5 bases from J, with 7 bases between. In germline, CDR1 is LGHDT, CDR2 YNNKEL (reference sequence). CDR3 sequence reads: CASSQVRTGELFF. The DNA for the CDR3 is TGTGCCAGCAGCCAGGTCAGGACCGGGGAGCTGTTTTTT.

This clone was seen once. The CDR3 spells CASSQDREGGLYF. The CDR3 region has the DNA TGTGCCAGCAGCCAAGATCGGGAGGGAGGGCTTTACTTC. J is TRBJ2-4 and V is TRBV3-1 (or the pseudogene TRBV3-2); 8 nucleotides agree with TRBD2. This CDR3 spans 13 amino acids. V lost 0 bases, J lost 16 bases, and 8 bases stayed unmatched. Germline CDR1 is LGHDT and CDR2 is YNNKEL (reference sequence).

This chain joins TRBV24-1 and TRBJ2-3; TRBD1 agrees at 10 bases. This CDR3 contains 15 residues. Germline CDR1 and CDR2: KGHDR and SFDVKD. Trimming took 6 bases from V and 5 from J; bases not matched to a gene: 7. The CDR3 DNA sequence: TGTGCCACCAGTCTAGCCGGGACAGGGGAAGATACGCAGTATTTT. It translates to CATSLAGTGEDTQYF.

The chain uses TRBV6-1 and TRBJ2-2; D may be TRBD2 (5 bases). Trimming pared 3 bases from V and 5 bases from J, leaving 13 bases between. Looked up from germline, CDR1 is MNHNS and CDR2 is SASEGT. The CDR3 has 15 amino acids. Here the CDR3 reads CASSDSSTGTGELFF. As DNA, the CDR3 is TGTGCCAGCAGTGATTCTTCGACGGGGACCGGGGAGCTGTTTTTT.